The TCR beta chain described here comes from a study of blood T cell repertoires in COVID-19. Whole-study context: Samples taken during acute and convalescent COVID-19 were collected in the United States, Italy and Spain. PBMCs, B-cell-depleted T cells, or T cells provided the cDNA or gDNA that made up the material.

Under the authors' procedure: Quantification of nucleated cells was approximated via reference gene primer amplification. The repertoire was sequenced with immunoSEQ multiplex PCR; TCRdb's copy has only in-frame clones and lacks some. V, J and clone size are taken as reported in that table, and D and trimming were inferred from the DNA itself. The table lists approximately 130,000 clones, about 90% of them singletons. V gave up 2 bases and J gave up 5 bases, with 13 bases separating them. The CDR3 totals 14 residues. In germline, CDR1 is SGHRS, CDR2 YFSETQ. The sequence was obtained from a woman aged 50 to 60 who had recovered from COVID-19. The sample taken for sequencing was peripheral blood. The rearrangement joins TRBV5-1 to TRBJ1-1, with D perhaps TRBD1 (5 bases). CDR3 residues: CASSLYGAVTEAFF. The CDR3 DNA sequence: TGCGCCAGCAGCTTATATGGGGCTGTGACTGAAGCTTTCTTT.